This T cell receptor beta chain emerged from a study of immune characteristics of hereditary and idiopathic chronic pancreatitis. Broadly, across the study: Local pancreatic immune cells and TCRbeta repertoires were profiled in hereditary and idiopathic chronic pancreatitis and were compared with control organ donor pancreases. TCRbeta sequencing included about five control pancreases, under ten pancreases with hereditary chronic pancreatitis and roughly six pancreases with idiopathic chronic pancreatitis. The gDNA-based approach was selected because the approach required minimal in vitro experimental manipulation of T cells infiltrating the pancreas.

Between the V and J ends, shortened by 7 bases and 8 bases respectively, the junction contains 17 bases. Including the terminal cysteine and phenylalanine, the CDR3 comprises 13 residues. CDR3 DNA only is kept here, 39 bases in frame from base 1. The germline V gene provides CDR1 MNHEY and CDR2 SVGAGI. Remarks on this clone: Its antigen specificity is not known. Base qualities are not at hand, and no much larger clone is one base apart.

Pancreas tissue with chronic pancreatitis was obtained from patients having total pancreatectomy with islet autotransplantation (TPIAT). Included chronic pancreatitis patients had no known history of diabetes. For TCRbeta sequencing, genomic DNA was extracted directly from bulk pancreas tissue, without T cell sorting. At two US centers, pancreas tissues from patients and organ donors were collected on a consecutive basis. What the work shows at the level of the full study, not this receptor alone: Because patient tissue could be obtained only at the time of TPIAT, immune findings may have been influenced by differences in disease duration. Chronic pancreatitis caused by alcohol use was not included in the study. Numbers of productive TCR rearrangements correlated positively with disease severity scores among fewer than 15 chronic pancreatitis patients. Both chronic pancreatitis groups showed significantly increased TCRbeta repertoire diversity and reduced clonality versus controls. Vbeta-Jbeta gene family usage, including TRBV10, TRBV19, TRBV23 and TRBV5, differed between hereditary and idiopathic chronic pancreatitis.

Library preparation was by the immunoSEQ multiplex PCR assay. From pancreatic genomic DNA, the TCRbeta CDR3 region and adjacent sequences were amplified and sequenced. Processing in the source paper ran as follows. Productive clonality and productive rearrangement counts were measured along with repertoire diversity, which was expressed as a mean normalized Shannon-Wiener index. Control and chronic pancreatitis repertoire metrics were compared with the nonparametric Mann-Whitney U test. A shared clonotype was defined as a CDR3beta sequence with the same amino acid composition and length across subjects. The source is immuneACCESS, and TCRdb retained only in-frame sequences with V and J called. Part of the clones is not carried over; for the studies checked, unresolved V genes explain less than half of this, and the remainder is unexplained. The V and J calls and clone size were taken over from that table, and D and trimming were inferred from the DNA. Counted in this sample were around 1,800 clones; under 80% of them appeared once. The ten most abundant clones make up 16% of the sample.

Sequencing was carried out using pancreas tissue with hereditary chronic pancreatitis. This TCR came from a human donor with chronic pancreatitis. The chain links TRBV6-5 with TRBJ1-2; no D gene call is confident. The bases read TGTGCCAGCACCTACGGCAACAGCCGGGGCTACACCTTC. Its coded protein is CASTYGNSRGYTF.